This T cell receptor (beta chain) derives from a study of OX40 agonist ivuxolimab in advanced cancers. Study as a whole: The group had a mean age of around 60 years, ranged from 23 to 79, and was 82.7% male. Partial responses occurred in three patients (one hepatocellular carcinoma, two cutaneous melanoma).

In the case of this clone: The antigen is undetermined.

Study-wide results and caveats: Averaging showed that CD8+ T cells had more expanded clones than CD4+ did.

Clones were read by immunoSEQ multiplex PCR, and TCRdb kept only the in-frame ones, dropping some. The sample lists more than 60,000 clones; over 70% were seen once. The trim removed 7 bases at V and 4 bases at J, leaving 8 bases unmatched. There are 14 residues in the CDR3. The germline V gene has CDR1 SGHAT and CDR2 FQNNGV. Sequenced here: CD4+ or CD8+ T cells sorted from blood, sampled in a trial of the OX40 agonist ivuxolimab. This sequence originates from an adult with an advanced solid tumor such as melanoma, head and neck, liver or kidney cancer. The chain combines TRBV11-2 with TRBJ2-7, with TRBD1 matching 9 bases. The CDR3 region has the DNA TGTGCCAGCAACCCCGGGACAGGGAGGTACGAGCAGTACTTC. Protein sequence: CASNPGTGRYEQYF.